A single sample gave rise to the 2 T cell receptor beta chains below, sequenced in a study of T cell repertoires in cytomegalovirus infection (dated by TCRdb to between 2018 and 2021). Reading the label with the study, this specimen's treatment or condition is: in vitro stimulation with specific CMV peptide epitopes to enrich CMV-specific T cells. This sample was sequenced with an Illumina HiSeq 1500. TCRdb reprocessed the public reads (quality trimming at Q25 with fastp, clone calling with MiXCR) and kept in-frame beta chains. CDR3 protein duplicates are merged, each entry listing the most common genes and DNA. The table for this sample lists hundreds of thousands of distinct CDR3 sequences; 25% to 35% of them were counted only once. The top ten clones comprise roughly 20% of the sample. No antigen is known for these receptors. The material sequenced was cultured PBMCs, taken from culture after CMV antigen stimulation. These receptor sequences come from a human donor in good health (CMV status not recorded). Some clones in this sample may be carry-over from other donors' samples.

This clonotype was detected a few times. CDR3 protein: CSARLGVWGRRKNIQYF. The CDR3 coding sequence is TGCAGTGCTAGACTTGGTGTTTGGGGCAGGAGGAAAAACATTCAGTACTTC. V gene TRBV20-1 combines with J gene TRBJ2-4; the D call may be TRBD1 or TRBD2 (5 bases each). CDR3 length: 17 residues. Germline V gives CDR1 DFQATT, CDR2 SNEGSKA (reference sequence). Trimming stripped 2 bases from V and 4 bases from J, with 21 bases between.

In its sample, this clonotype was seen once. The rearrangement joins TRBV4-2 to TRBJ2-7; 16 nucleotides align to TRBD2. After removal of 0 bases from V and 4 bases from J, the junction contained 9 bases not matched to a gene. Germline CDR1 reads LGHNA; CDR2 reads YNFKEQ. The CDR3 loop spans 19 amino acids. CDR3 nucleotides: TGTGCCAGCAGCCAAGAGACGGGACTAGCGGGAGGGCCGGTTTACGAGCAGTACTTC. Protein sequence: CASSQETGLAGGPVYEQYF.